The clone carrying this T cell receptor beta chain came up a few times. Its antigen is still unknown. CDR1 is MGHDK, CDR2 SYGVNS, per germline. This CDR3 comprises 16 residues. Trimming stripped 2 bases from V and 6 bases from J, with 19 bases between. These data belong to a study of OX40 agonist ivuxolimab in advanced cancers. Turning to the study itself: Dose-escalation patients' cancers were hepatocellular carcinoma, melanoma, renal cell or head and neck cancer. Allowance was made for prior anti-PD-1, anti-PD-L1 or anti-CTLA-4 therapy, and about 37% had some.

Produced via immunoSEQ multiplex PCR; TCRdb's table is partial and in-frame only. The sample has about 50,000 clones, roughly 90% seen once. Study-level points and caveats: No antigen was identified for the clonally expanded peripheral T cells.

The sample in question was CD4+ or CD8+ T cells sorted from blood, obtained in a trial of the OX40 agonist ivuxolimab. The chain employs TRBV25-1 and TRBJ1-2; the D is unclear. The receptor's source is an adult with an advanced solid tumor such as melanoma, head and neck, liver or kidney cancer. The CDR3 spells CASSEKLVETYNGYTF. Here the CDR3 DNA reads TGTGCCAGCAGTGAAAAGTTGGTCGAGACCTACAATGGCTACACCTTC.